This T cell receptor beta chain was observed in a study of cytomegalovirus exposure and HLA in healthy donors (dated by TCRdb to about 2017). With respect to the entire study: An earlier analysis of roughly 500 of the donors reported approximately 270 Gb of sequence data and some 120 million unique TCR beta sequences from 150 million to 200 million T cells. HLA typing included class I and class II loci at four-digit resolution. Rather than drawing on any new phenotypic data, the later analysis identified candidate immune exposures from TCR beta sequences and the way those sequences occurred across donors. To study patterns of TCR occurrence, a later analysis re-analyzed previously published TCR beta repertoires from around 670 donors and added high-resolution HLA genotyping. Of the roughly 400 genotyped donors, over 80% were placed in the genetic ancestry cluster associated with self-reported Caucasian donors. In addition to the first cohort of approximately 650 subjects, a separate validation cohort of 130 or so different subjects was used. About 5 DR-DQ haplotypes were handled as single units for association and clustering, since linkage in the cohort was strong. Alongside the repertoire data, information on donor age, sex, ethnicity and CMV serostatus was compiled. Genome-wide SNP genotypes for about three fifths of the 666 donors were used in a later genetic analysis, which treated that subset as a discovery cohort. The study was designed to test whether signatures of past pathogen exposure could be identified by cataloging public T cell receptors. An early release covering about 600 HLA-typed donors comprised about 300 gigabases of sequencing data and 65 million to 100 million unique TCR sequences. To predict cytomegalovirus infection status, the study combined high-throughput TCR immunosequencing, statistical association of individual TCRs with disease status, and machine learning. Using immunosequencing, the study profiled T cell repertoires from fewer than 700 subjects and related those repertoires to cytomegalovirus serostatus. To decide whether each TCR beta V gene segment behaved as functional or pseudogenic, an earlier analysis of fewer than 750 of the donors relied on high-throughput TCR beta sequencing. Across 398 genotyped donors of the cohort, an average of about 240,000 unique TCR beta nucleotide sequences per donor were sequenced, and roughly 20% of those sequences were non-productive. Typing coverage varied by locus: about 620-630 donors for A, B, C, DRB1 and DQB1; 500 to 550 for DQA1; approximately 610 for DPA1; more than 450 for DPB1. All discovery cohort repertoires had been generated on a single sequencing platform.

Library method: the immunoSEQ multiplex PCR assay. For the multiplex PCR, a mixture combining 60 forward primers for TCR Vbeta segments and 13 reverse primers for TCR Jbeta segments was used. A multiplex PCR assay on genomic DNA amplified the CDR3 region of rearranged TCR beta genes. The Illumina HiSeq System was used to sequence the amplified TCR beta libraries as 87-base-pair reads. On the authors' methods: A later analysis tallied roughly 80 million unique TCR beta chains across the 700 or so repertoires, and approximately 12 million of those chains were shared by two or more donors. To remove PCR and sequencing errors, raw reads were error-corrected and collapsed into unique sequences using a nearest-neighbor algorithm that merged closely related sequences. V, D and J gene segments were assigned by aligning CDR3 sequences to IMGT reference sequences. For a sequence to be retained, a match of at least six nucleotides to both a V gene segment and a J gene segment was required. Rearrangements were classified as productive when the CDR3 lacked stop codons and remained in frame with V and J, and all other rearrangements were classified as non-productive. CDR3 was defined by IMGT convention, running from the second conserved V-encoded cysteine to the conserved J-encoded phenylalanine. Sequences without an unambiguous match to a single V gene segment were excluded from the earlier analysis of 500 to 700 of the donors. An earlier analysis of almost 600 of the donors classified V segments as functional when productive rearrangements were above 56.7% and as segregating when the standard deviation between donors was above 5%. A statistical classification framework was built for diagnosing cytomegalovirus status from the catalog of TCR beta chain sequences. In a later analysis, V and J genes were assigned by comparing TCR nucleotide sequences against IMGT/GENE-DB human TR gene sequences. The TCRdist pipeline was used in a later analysis to assign CDR3 sequences and most-parsimonious VDJ recombination scenarios. A later analysis defined each TCR beta chain by its CDR3 amino acid sequence plus V-gene family, and excluded reads lacking a unique V-gene family. As a way to deal with suspected cross-contamination and a sequencing artifact, a later analysis dropped nearly 600 nucleotide sequences that were highly shared and had low generation probability. For each public chain, a later analysis derived a clonal expansion index from normalized ranks of inferred template counts within each repertoire. Generation probabilities in a later analysis came from a VDJ recombination model fitted to out-of-frame rearrangements, and those results were checked against IGoR. In a later analysis, hypergeometric tests were used to score TCR-TCR, TCR-HLA and TCR-CMV co-occurrence, with a repertoire-size bias correction applied to TCR pairs. To estimate false discovery rates, a later analysis permuted the HLA or CMV assignments 20 times. In a later analysis, co-occurring TCRs were grouped using DBSCAN, and TCRdist sequence similarity was added for clustering within HLA-allele-positive subsets. Repertoires with fewer than 30,000 or more than 120,000 public chains, plus five repertoires with anomalous nucleotide sharing, were excluded from co-occurrence clustering. In its TCRdb copy, this immuneACCESS table keeps in-frame sequences only and misses some clones. Where compared with another copy, unresolved V genes explain less than half of these, and the others have no known cause. V, J and clone size reflect that table, while D and trimming were determined from the DNA. The sample table holds 130,000 to 150,000 clones, of which over 65% were seen once. The top ten constitute 3% of the sample.

Notes on this clone: The antigen it recognizes is unknown. No much larger clone exists at a distance of one base, and base qualities are not known.

The paper as a whole reports these results and caveats: In this cohort, only TCR beta chains were sequenced, and detectable features were limited by the absence of alpha or paired-chain data. According to the authors, the approach could potentially be generalized to other disease states and immunological phenotypes. Specific HLA alleles were associated with 18,000 or so TCR beta sequences at a false discovery rate of 0.05 in a later analysis. According to a later analysis, TCR association rates differed among HLA loci, with DRB1 alleles showing the most associated TCRs and HLA-C alleles showing the fewest. Correlated functional status among segregating V segments might be attributable to linkage disequilibrium, but an unknown experimental factor could not be ruled out. In an earlier analysis of approximately 590 of the donors, most TCR beta V segments were observed in productive rearrangements about 90% or about 30% of the time, broadly matching IMGT annotations. A total of 150 to 200 TCR beta chains were listed by the study as associated with cytomegalovirus. Because HLA typing was unavailable for some donors at each locus, only the typed subset was used in association tests. According to a later analysis, most CMV-associated TCR beta chains appeared to be HLA-restricted, and the HLA associations seemed to be driven largely by CMV exposure. Because counts were too low, 15 to 20 rarely observed V segments, including chromosome 9 orphons, were excluded from the earlier analysis of under 650 of the donors. In a later analysis, HLA-associated TCR beta chains were found to be more clonally expanded and to have lower generation probabilities than equally common non-associated chains. A few of the identified cytomegalovirus-associated TCR beta chains were confirmed in vitro to be specific for cytomegalovirus antigens. Some IMGT-functional V segments, including TRBV6-2 and TRBV6-3, could not be distinguished by the 87-base-pair reads and were therefore excluded. Sequencing depth was assumed to be roughly uniform across donors in the presence/absence analyses, though that assumption may not hold. A further reported finding was that TCR beta sequences accurately predicted the HLA-A and HLA-B alleles for most subjects in the first cohort. A later genetic analysis associated a missense DCLRE1C variant with V-gene and J-gene trimming of TCR beta chains, and an independent cohort replicated the association. Cytomegalovirus status was reported to be diagnosed by the classifier with high specificity and sensitivity in both the original and validation cohorts. Most TCR sequences were observed very rarely across donors, whereas some public TCRs were present in many individuals. In a later genetic analysis, fewer N-insertions in productive TCRs were reported among donors in an Asian-associated ancestry cluster than the 666-donor mean. Strong co-occurrence of HLA alleles, especially DR and DQ, made assigning TCR associations to individual alleles difficult. In a later analysis, several top co-occurrence clusters were reported to appear linked to parvovirus B19, influenza, CMV and Epstein-Barr virus. A cluster of highly shared sequence variants was judged likely to be a technical artifact of the sequencing pipeline. Immune exposure information for the cohort was limited to CMV serostatus.

Counted from cysteine to phenylalanine, this CDR3 has 16 amino acids. The CDR3 DNA has 48 bases and is translated from base 1. At the junction V is shortened by 1 base and J by 3 bases, with 14 bases in between. Sequences SGHVT (CDR1) and SQSDAQ (CDR2) are obtained from the germline V gene. In total, 500 to 700 healthy bone marrow donors made up the cohort. Cohort members were all nominally healthy when sampled, although unrecorded immune exposures were likely present. The donor tested CMV seropositive and was one of the 289 seropositive cohort members. Each donor provided a peripheral blood sample, and peripheral blood mononuclear cells were used for TCR beta sequencing. The Qiagen DNeasy Blood Extraction Kit was used to extract genomic DNA from the blood cell samples.

Here the chain combines TRBV7-4 and TRBJ2-3; D gene: possibly TRBD1, on 5 matching bases. Sample: PBMCs. The receptor's source is a man aged 35 to 55 in good health and CMV-seropositive. The nucleotide sequence reads TGTGCCAGCAGCTTAGAGTGGTCAGGGCTAACAGATACGCAGTATTTT. It codes for CASSLEWSGLTDTQYF.